This TCR beta chain comes out of a study of cytomegalovirus exposure and HLA in healthy donors. The CDR3 spans 15 residues. V shed 0 bases, J shed 3 bases, and the junction held 2 bases outside the gene matches. Germline CDR1 and CDR2: MNHEY and SMNVEV (reference sequence). As to this clone: Its specificity is not known.

General study results and limits: The study listed under 200 cytomegalovirus-associated TCR beta chains. Judged likely to be a sequencing artifact was a cluster of highly shared sequence variants.

The PCR contained 60 Vbeta and 13 Jbeta primers. Assay: immunoSEQ multiplex PCR; the TCRdb copy retains only in-frame clones and omits some. The table has roughly 140,000 clones, about 79% seen once. What was sequenced was PBMCs. The chain combines TRBV27 with TRBJ2-1, with 7 bases identical to TRBD1. The source is a male donor in good health and CMV-seronegative. The CDR3 spells CASSLSWDSYNEQFF. The CDR3 nucleotides are TGTGCCAGCAGTTTATCATGGGACAGCTACAATGAGCAGTTCTTC.